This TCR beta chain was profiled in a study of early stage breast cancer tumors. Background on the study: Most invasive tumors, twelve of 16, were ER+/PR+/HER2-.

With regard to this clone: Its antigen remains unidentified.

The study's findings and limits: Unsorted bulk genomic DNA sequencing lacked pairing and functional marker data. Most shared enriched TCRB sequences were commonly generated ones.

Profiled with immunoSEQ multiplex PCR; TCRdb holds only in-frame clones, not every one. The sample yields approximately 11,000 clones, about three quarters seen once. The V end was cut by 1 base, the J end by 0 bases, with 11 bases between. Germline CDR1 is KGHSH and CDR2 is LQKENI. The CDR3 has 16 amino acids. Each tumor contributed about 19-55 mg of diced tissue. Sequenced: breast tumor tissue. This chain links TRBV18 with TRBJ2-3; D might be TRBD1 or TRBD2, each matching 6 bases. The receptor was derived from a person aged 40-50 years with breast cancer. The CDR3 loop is CASSPQGGSSTDTQYF. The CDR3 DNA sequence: TGTGCCAGCTCACCACAGGGGGGCAGTAGCACAGATACGCAGTATTTT.